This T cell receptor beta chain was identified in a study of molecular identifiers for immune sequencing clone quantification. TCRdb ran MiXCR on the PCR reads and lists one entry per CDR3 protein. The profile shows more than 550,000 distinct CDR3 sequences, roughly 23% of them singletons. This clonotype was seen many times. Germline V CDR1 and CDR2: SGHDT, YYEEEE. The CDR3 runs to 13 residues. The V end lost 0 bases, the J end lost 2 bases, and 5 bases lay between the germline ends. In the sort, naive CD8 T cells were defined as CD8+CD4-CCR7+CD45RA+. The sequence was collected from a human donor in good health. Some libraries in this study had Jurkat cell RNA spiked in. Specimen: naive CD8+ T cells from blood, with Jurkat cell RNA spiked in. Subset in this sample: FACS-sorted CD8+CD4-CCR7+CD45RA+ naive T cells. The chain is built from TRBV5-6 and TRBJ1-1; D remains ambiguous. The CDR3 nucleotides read TGTGCCAGCAGCTTGGCCTACAACACTGAAGCTTTCTTT. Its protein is CASSLAYNTEAFF.